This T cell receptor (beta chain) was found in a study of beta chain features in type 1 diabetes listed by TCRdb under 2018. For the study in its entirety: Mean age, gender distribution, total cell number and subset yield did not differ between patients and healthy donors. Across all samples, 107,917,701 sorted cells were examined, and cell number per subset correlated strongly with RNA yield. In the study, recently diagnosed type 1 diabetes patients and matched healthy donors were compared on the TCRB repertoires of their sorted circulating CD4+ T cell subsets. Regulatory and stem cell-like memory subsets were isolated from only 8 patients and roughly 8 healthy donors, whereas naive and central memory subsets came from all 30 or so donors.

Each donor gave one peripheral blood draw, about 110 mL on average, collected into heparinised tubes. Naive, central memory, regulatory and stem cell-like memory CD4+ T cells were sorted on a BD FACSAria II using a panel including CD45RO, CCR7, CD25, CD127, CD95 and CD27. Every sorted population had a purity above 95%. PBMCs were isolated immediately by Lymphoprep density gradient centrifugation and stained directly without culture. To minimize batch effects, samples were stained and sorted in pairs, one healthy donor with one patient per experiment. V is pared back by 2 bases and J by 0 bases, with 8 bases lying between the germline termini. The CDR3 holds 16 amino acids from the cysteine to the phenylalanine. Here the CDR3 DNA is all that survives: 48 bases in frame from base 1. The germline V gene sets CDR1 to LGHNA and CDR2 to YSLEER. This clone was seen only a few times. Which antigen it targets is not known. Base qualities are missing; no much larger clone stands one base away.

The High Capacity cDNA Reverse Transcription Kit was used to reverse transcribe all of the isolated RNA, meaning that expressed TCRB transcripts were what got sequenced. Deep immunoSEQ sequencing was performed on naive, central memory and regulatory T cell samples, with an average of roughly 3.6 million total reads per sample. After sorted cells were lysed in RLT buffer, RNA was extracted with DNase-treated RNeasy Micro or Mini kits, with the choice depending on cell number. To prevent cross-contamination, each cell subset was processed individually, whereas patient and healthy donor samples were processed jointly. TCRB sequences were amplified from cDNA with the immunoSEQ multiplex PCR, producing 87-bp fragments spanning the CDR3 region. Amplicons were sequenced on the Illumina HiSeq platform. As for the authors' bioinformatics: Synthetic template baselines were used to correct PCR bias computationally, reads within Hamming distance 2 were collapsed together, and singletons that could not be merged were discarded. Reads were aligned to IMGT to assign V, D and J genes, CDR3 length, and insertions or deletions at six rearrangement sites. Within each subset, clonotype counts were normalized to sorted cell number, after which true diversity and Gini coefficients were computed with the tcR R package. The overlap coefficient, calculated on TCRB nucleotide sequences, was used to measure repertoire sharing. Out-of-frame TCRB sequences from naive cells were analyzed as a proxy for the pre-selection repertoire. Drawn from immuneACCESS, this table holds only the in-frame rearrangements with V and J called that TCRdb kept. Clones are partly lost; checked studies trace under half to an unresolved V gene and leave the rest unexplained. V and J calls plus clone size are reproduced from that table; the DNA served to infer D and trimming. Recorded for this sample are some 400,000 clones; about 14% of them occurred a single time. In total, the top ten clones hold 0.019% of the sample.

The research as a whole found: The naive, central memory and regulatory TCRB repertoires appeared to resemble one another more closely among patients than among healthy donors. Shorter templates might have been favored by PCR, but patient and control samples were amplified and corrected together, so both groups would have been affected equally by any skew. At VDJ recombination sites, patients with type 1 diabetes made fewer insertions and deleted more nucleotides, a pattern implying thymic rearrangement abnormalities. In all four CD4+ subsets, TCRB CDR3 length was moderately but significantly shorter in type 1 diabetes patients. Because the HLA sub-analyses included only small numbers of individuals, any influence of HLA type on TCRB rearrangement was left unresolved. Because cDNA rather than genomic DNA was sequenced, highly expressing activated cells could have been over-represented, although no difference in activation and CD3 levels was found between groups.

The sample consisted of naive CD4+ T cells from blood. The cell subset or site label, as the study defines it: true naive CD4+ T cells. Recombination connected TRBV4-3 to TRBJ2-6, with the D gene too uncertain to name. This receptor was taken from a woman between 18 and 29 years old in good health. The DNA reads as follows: TGCGCCAGCAGCCAACTCCTGAGCTCTGGGGCCAACGTCCTGACTTTC. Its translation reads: CASSQLLSSGANVLTF.